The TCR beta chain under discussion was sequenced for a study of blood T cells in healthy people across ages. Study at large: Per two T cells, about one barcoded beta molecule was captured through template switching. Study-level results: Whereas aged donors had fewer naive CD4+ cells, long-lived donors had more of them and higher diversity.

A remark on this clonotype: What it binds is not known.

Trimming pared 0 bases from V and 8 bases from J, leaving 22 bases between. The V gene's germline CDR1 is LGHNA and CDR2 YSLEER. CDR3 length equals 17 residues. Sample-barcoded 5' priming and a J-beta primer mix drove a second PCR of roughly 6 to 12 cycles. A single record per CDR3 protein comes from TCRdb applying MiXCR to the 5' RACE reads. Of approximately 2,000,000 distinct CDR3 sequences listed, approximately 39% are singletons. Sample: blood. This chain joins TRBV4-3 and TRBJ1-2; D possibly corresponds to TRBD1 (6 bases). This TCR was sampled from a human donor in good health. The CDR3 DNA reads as TGCGCCAGCAGCCAAGATGTGATGGCAGGGGCAATAGGAGGCTACACCTTC. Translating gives CASSQDVMAGAIGGYTF.